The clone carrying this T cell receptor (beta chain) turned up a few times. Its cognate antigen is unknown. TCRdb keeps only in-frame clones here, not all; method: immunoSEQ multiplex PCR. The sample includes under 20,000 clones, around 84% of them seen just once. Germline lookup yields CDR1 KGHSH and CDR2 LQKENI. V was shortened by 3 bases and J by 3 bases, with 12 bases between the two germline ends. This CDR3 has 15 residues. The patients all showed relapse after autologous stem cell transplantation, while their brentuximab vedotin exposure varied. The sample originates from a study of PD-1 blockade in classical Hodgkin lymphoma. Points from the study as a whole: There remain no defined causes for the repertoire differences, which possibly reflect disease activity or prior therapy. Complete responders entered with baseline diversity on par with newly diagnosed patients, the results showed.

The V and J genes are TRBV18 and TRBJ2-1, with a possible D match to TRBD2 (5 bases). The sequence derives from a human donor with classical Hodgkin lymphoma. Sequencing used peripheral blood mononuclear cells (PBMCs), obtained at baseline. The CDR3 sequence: CASSPPDSYYNEQFF. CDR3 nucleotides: TGTGCCAGCTCACCGCCGGACTCCTACTACAATGAGCAGTTCTTC.